One and the same sample provided the 6 T cell receptor beta chains below, sequenced in a study of metastatic and nonmetastatic thyroid tumors. The entire patient cohort was treatment-naive prior to thyroid surgery. With MiXCR, TCRdb reprocessed the PCR reads. The sample yields around 89,000 clones, about 15% seen once. The material sequenced was blood. These receptors came from a female donor with papillary thyroid cancer or a benign thyroid nodule (not recorded which). Some clones in this sample may be carry-over from other donors' samples.

Ten or more counts support this clone. The V gene is TRBV18, the J gene TRBJ1-3, with no clear D. V was shortened by 2 bases and J by 1 base, with 9 bases between the two germline ends. Germline lookup yields CDR1 KGHSH and CDR2 LQKENI. This CDR3 is built from 15 residues. The CDR3 is CASSPAAGSGNTIYF. The CDR3 DNA reads TGTGCCAGCTCACCAGCGGCAGGTTCTGGAAACACCATATATTTT.

This clone was observed many times. V usage is TRBV6-1 and J usage is TRBJ2-5; 11 bases agree with TRBD2. Per germline, CDR1 MNHNS and CDR2 SASEGT. J was trimmed by 10 bases and V by 5 bases; bases with no gene match: 6. The CDR3 is 13 residues long. CDR3 protein: CASSLALAGVQYF. Written as DNA, the CDR3 is TGTGCCAGCAGTCTAGCACTAGCGGGAGTCCAGTACTTC.

This chain connects TRBV18 to TRBJ2-5; perhaps TRBD1 as D (5 bases). The length of the CDR3 is 14 residues. In germline, CDR1 is KGHSH, CDR2 LQKENI. The V and J ends lost 0 bases and 6 bases respectively, with 11 bases between them. The DNA of the CDR3 is TGTGCCAGCTCACCACCGCAGGGCTTGCAGACCCAGTACTTC. This gives the protein CASSPPQGLQTQYF.

This clone has a handful of counts. This may arise from a read error, as a much more abundant clone is one base away. The chain links TRBV19 to TRBJ1-1; D uncertain. Trimming left V 8 bases short and J 3 bases short, with 13 bases between. Germline V gene data show CDR1 as LNHDA and CDR2 as SQIVND (reference sequence). There are 13 residues in the CDR3. The DNA for the CDR3 is TGTGCCAGTCGGGTGCTAGGTGACACTGAAGCTTTCTTT. Amino acid sequence: CASRVLGDTEAFF. The whole variable domain, remainder taken from reference TRBV19 and TRBJ1-1, is DGGITQSPKYLFRKEGQNVTLSCEQNLNHDAMYWYRQDPGQGLRLIYYSQIVNDFQKGDIAEGYSVSREKKESFPLTVTSAQKNPTAFYLCASRVLGDTEAFFGQGTRLTVV.

The chain employs TRBV28 and TRBJ1-2; D ambiguous. Per germline, CDR1 MDHEN and CDR2 SYDVKM. There are 13 residues in the CDR3. V was clipped by 7 bases and J by 8 bases, with 17 bases between them. The CDR3 bases are TGTGCCAGCATCCGTGGTACAGATCGGGGCTACACCTTC. This gives the protein CASIRGTDRGYTF.

Points on this clone: This could be a read error, since a much larger clone is one nucleotide away. The V call is TRBV11-2, the J call TRBJ1-5; D is ambiguous. In germline, CDR1 is SGHAT, CDR2 FQNNGV. The CDR3 contains 13 residues. CDR3 coding DNA: TGTGCCAGCAGATTAGATCGTTATCAGCCCCAGCATTTT. It specifies CASRLDRYQPQHF.